This T cell receptor (beta chain) originates from a study of T cell changes during pregnancy in multiple sclerosis (dated by TCRdb to the late 2010s). In the study overall: The study looked at changes in the T cell repertoire across pregnancy in women with multiple sclerosis.

With regard to this clone: Its antigen target is currently unknown. Base qualities are not recorded, but no much larger clone differs from it by a single base.

Preparation of the library involved the immunoSEQ multiplex PCR assay. TCRdb obtained this table from immuneACCESS and retained in-frame rearrangements with V and J assigned. These tables miss some clones; where compared with another copy, unresolved V genes account for less than half of the shortfall, and the remainder is unexplained. The sample includes 90,000 to 95,000 clones, with approximately 90% observed a single time. Approximately 0.99% of the sample lies in the top ten. The CDR3 contains 16 residues, cysteine and phenylalanine counted. The CDR3 DNA has 48 bases and is translated from base 1. Looking up the germline V gene yields CDR1 SNHLY and CDR2 FYNNEI. V and J lose 2 bases and 6 bases, and a span of 16 bases separates them.

The V and J genes are TRBV2 and TRBJ2-2; 7 matching bases give a weak D call of TRBD1. This sequence was found in a female donor with multiple sclerosis, enrolled in a pregnancy study. Here the sequenced sample was peripheral blood, taken before pregnancy. The CDR3 here reads CASSEWGQGGAGELFF. The sequence in DNA is TGTGCCAGCAGTGAATGGGGCCAGGGGGGTGCCGGGGAGCTGTTTTTT.